The 30 T cell receptor beta chains below were found in one sample sequenced in a study of T cells in localized non-small cell lung cancer. Assay: immunoSEQ multiplex PCR; the TCRdb copy retains only in-frame clones and omits some. The sample contains over 1,500 clones, around 20% of which appear only once. The sequenced sample was lung tumor tissue, obtained before any cancer treatment. These receptors all stem from a female donor over 55 with stage II lung adenocarcinoma.

This clone was counted a few times. The chain recombines TRBV6-8 with TRBJ2-3, with D uncertain. This CDR3 spans 14 amino acids. Germline CDR1 MNHGY, CDR2 SAAAGT. V lost 1 base, J lost 2 bases, and 7 bases lay in between. Written as DNA, the CDR3 is TGTGCCAGCAGTTACTTGCCAGACACAGATACGCAGTATTTT. It yields the protein CASSYLPDTDTQYF.

Sample share makes this clone medium-sized. CDR3 sequence: CASALGLGQGPYEQYF. CDR3 coding DNA: TGTGCCAGCGCGCTCGGATTGGGACAGGGACCCTACGAGCAGTACTTC. The gene calls are TRBV11-3 and TRBJ2-7; 9 positions agree with TRBD1. The J segment lost 2 bases and the V segment lost 8 bases, leaving 13 bases of the junction unmatched. Germline CDR1 is SGHNT and CDR2 is YENEEA. CDR3 size: 16 residues.

This clone is categorized as medium-sized. This chain connects TRBV9 to TRBJ2-7; perhaps TRBD2 as D (6 bases). Trimming took off 0 bases at V and 2 bases at J, with 9 bases between the two ends. There are 14 residues in the CDR3. CDR1 and CDR2 (germline): SGDLS, YYNGEE. The DNA for the CDR3 is TGTGCCAGCAGCGTAGCGGGAGAGGCCTACGAGCAGTACTTC. Protein sequence: CASSVAGEAYEQYF.

The chain recombines TRBV19 with TRBJ2-6; 9 bases align to TRBD1. The trim removed 10 bases at V and 3 bases at J, leaving 13 bases unmatched. CDR1 LNHDA and CDR2 SQIVND come from the germline V gene (reference sequence). CDR3 length: 17 residues. Here the CDR3 DNA reads TGTGCCACCAGGTCGTTACAGGGGGCAGGTGGGGCCAACGTCCTGACTTTC. Protein product: CATRSLQGAGGANVLTF.

The count of this clone is one. The chain joins TRBV5-1 to TRBJ2-1, with 9 bases aligning to TRBD1. The CDR3 length is 14 residues. The ends lost 0 bases at V and 7 bases at J; junction bases unmatched: 2. CDR1 and CDR2 from the germline V gene are SGHRS and YFSETQ. DNA for the CDR3: TGCGCCAGCAGCTTGGAGACAGGGGGTAATGAGCAGTTCTTC. Amino acid sequence: CASSLETGGNEQFF.

The chain is built from TRBV11-3 and TRBJ1-6, with 8 bases fitting TRBD1. Germline trimming cut 5 bases from V and 10 bases from J; bases unmatched to any gene: 10. Germline values: CDR1 SGHNT, CDR2 YENEEA. CDR3 length equals 15 residues. In DNA, the CDR3 is TGTGCCAGCAGCGTCGGACAGGGAAACTTATCACCCCTCCACTTT. Its protein is CASSVGQGNLSPLHF. Full variable domain (missing parts from reference TRBV11-3 and TRBJ1-6): EAGVVQSPRYKIIEKKQPVAFWCNPISGHNTLYWYLQNLGQGPELLIRYENEEAVDDSQLPKDRFSAERLKGVDSTLKIQPAELGDSAVYLCASSVGQGNLSPLHFGNGTRLTVT.

V and J are TRBV18 and TRBJ2-1; 8 bases map to TRBD2. Germline V gene lookup returns CDR1 KGHSH and CDR2 LQKENI. This CDR3 is 16 amino acids long. V dropped 2 bases and J dropped 9; count of bases not matched to a gene: 12. DNA for the CDR3: TGTGCCAGCTCACCAAAGCGGGGGACGGTGGGTACTGAGCAGTTCTTC. Translated: CASSPKRGTVGTEQFF.

This clone was detected a few times. This chain connects TRBV27 to TRBJ1-2; 7 bases are shared with TRBD1. The CDR3 has 14 residues. Germline values: CDR1 MNHEY, CDR2 SMNVEV (reference sequence). The V gene end was trimmed by 4 bases and the J gene end by 4 bases; junction bases not matched to a gene: 6. The CDR3 region has the DNA TGTGCCAGCAGTTCACAGGGGAGGGGCTATGGCTACACCTTC. Protein sequence: CASSSQGRGYGYTF.

The chain combines TRBV7-6 with TRBJ1-4, with a possible D match to TRBD1 (5 bases). The CDR3 extends over 15 amino acids. The germline V and J ends were trimmed by 5 bases and 2 bases, with 12 bases remaining between them. Germline V gene data show CDR1 as SGHVS and CDR2 as FNYEAQ. CDR3 nucleotides: TGTGCCAGCAGCCCTCAGGGCAGCACTAATGAAAAACTGTTTTTT. This gives the protein CASSPQGSTNEKLFF.

This clone was counted a few times. The chain combines TRBV11-3 with TRBJ2-7; 9 bases align to TRBD2. V shed 4 bases and J 1 base; nucleotides not matched to a gene: 2. Germline V CDR1 and CDR2: SGHNT, YENEEA. The CDR3 runs 14 residues. This CDR3 is CASSSLAGSYEQYF. CDR3 bases: TGTGCCAGCAGCTCGCTAGCGGGATCCTACGAGCAGTACTTC.

This clone was seen more than once but under ten times. The chain links TRBV28 to TRBJ1-2; TRBD1 matches at 8 bases. CDR1 and CDR2 from the germline V gene are MDHEN and SYDVKM. The CDR3 is made up of 15 amino acids. V shed 4 bases, J shed 4 bases, and the junction held 8 bases outside the gene matches. Written as DNA, the CDR3 is TGTGCCAGCAGTTCCCAGGGGGCTAGTATCTATGGCTACACCTTC. Translating it yields CASSSQGASIYGYTF.

Relative to its sample, this clone is medium-sized. The rearrangement joins TRBV9 to TRBJ2-7, with D possibly called TRBD1 or TRBD2 (6 bases each). In germline, CDR1 is SGDLS, CDR2 YYNGEE. The CDR3 totals 15 residues. V was shortened by 6 bases and J by 0 bases, with 16 bases between the two germline ends. CDR3 in amino acids: CASKDRRGDSYEQYF. The CDR3 bases are TGTGCCAGCAAAGATCGAAGGGGGGACTCCTACGAGCAGTACTTC.

The J gene is TRBJ2-7, the V gene TRBV28, with 15 bases identical to TRBD2. Germline-derived CDR1 and CDR2 are MDHEN and SYDVKM. Germline trimming cut 7 bases from V and 2 bases from J; bases unmatched to any gene: 9. The CDR3 is 17 amino acids. The CDR3 sequence is CASKLGLAGGGAYEQYF. In nucleotides, the CDR3 is TGTGCCAGCAAATTGGGACTAGCGGGGGGTGGGGCCTACGAGCAGTACTTC.

This rearrangement joins TRBV28 to TRBJ2-1; D tentatively fits TRBD1 or TRBD2 (5 bases each). This CDR3 is 13 amino acids long. The V gene lost 8 bases and the J gene lost 4 bases, with 12 bases spanning the gap. CDR1 is MDHEN, CDR2 SYDVKM, per germline. The CDR3 DNA follows: TGTGCCAGCTCGGGACCGACATACAATGAGCAGTTCTTC. This translates into CASSGPTYNEQFF.

The chain combines TRBV5-1 with TRBJ1-3, with D possibly TRBD1 on 5 matching bases. V was cut by 4 bases and J by 7 bases, with 15 bases left in between. This CDR3 is built from 14 residues. Germline V gives CDR1 SGHRS, CDR2 YFSETQ. CDR3 amino acids: CASSAGDLLNTIYF. CDR3 in DNA: TGCGCCAGCAGCGCGGGGGACCTCCTGAACACCATATATTTT.

This clone is judged medium-sized. The chain has TRBV11-3 and TRBJ2-7; 8 bases map to TRBD2. The V gene's germline CDR1 is SGHNT and CDR2 YENEEA. The V and J ends lost 5 bases and 2 bases, in that order; junction bases with no gene match: 8. The CDR3 runs to 15 residues. The DNA of the CDR3 is TGTGCCAGCAGCCCCAGTAGCGGGGTTACCTACGAGCAGTACTTC. Its protein is CASSPSSGVTYEQYF. Full variable domain (missing parts from reference TRBV11-3 and TRBJ2-7): EAGVVQSPRYKIIEKKQPVAFWCNPISGHNTLYWYLQNLGQGPELLIRYENEEAVDDSQLPKDRFSAERLKGVDSTLKIQPAELGDSAVYLCASSPSSGVTYEQYFGPGTRLTVT.

This chain uses TRBV11-3 with TRBJ2-2; perhaps TRBD2 as D (7 bases). The CDR3 sequence is 15 residues long. Trimming took 5 bases from V and 4 from J, leaving 14 bases between them. CDR1 is SGHNT and CDR2 is YENEEA in the germline V gene. This CDR3 is CASSIRGGGTGELFF. The DNA of the CDR3 is TGTGCCAGCAGCATACGGGGAGGGGGCACCGGGGAGCTGTTTTTT.

This chain links TRBV28 with TRBJ1-2, with a possible D match to TRBD1 (5 bases). Germline loops: CDR1 MDHEN, CDR2 SYDVKM. The CDR3 is made up of 14 amino acids. V dropped 6 bases and J dropped 5 bases, with 16 bases sitting between them. DNA for the CDR3: TGTGCCAGCAGCGCTCCGGGACGAGAATATGGCTACACCTTC. Amino acids: CASSAPGREYGYTF.

This chain joins TRBV11-3 and TRBJ2-3, with a possible D match to TRBD1 (5 bases). V lost 2 bases to trimming and J lost 4 bases, with 10 bases between them. CDR3 length equals 14 residues. CDR1 SGHNT and CDR2 YENEEA come from the germline V gene. The CDR3 protein is CASSLTRDADTQYF. CDR3 coding DNA: TGTGCCAGCAGCTTAACCAGGGATGCAGATACGCAGTATTTT.

In its sample, this clone ranks as large. The chain carries TRBV9 and TRBJ2-2, with D possibly matching TRBD2 (6 bases). The length of the CDR3 is 15 residues. V was trimmed by 4 bases and J by 2 bases, leaving 12 bases between them. The germline V gene has CDR1 SGDLS and CDR2 YYNGEE. CDR3 in amino acids: CASSIRDSNTGELFF. Written as DNA, the CDR3 is TGTGCCAGCAGCATCCGGGACTCCAACACCGGGGAGCTGTTTTTT.

The V call is TRBV9, the J call TRBJ2-7, with D tentatively TRBD1 (6 bases). V was clipped by 6 bases and J by 0 bases, with 13 bases between them. The germline CDR1 and CDR2 sequences are SGDLS and YYNGEE. The length of the CDR3 is 14 residues. The CDR3 DNA reads as TGTGCCAGCACCCGGCAGGGGCGCTCCTACGAGCAGTACTTC. This translates into CASTRQGRSYEQYF.

This clone was seen more than once but under ten times. The chain employs TRBV11-3 and TRBJ2-7; TRBD2 is a possible D gene (5 bases). The CDR3 is 17 residues long. Trimming stripped 5 bases from V and 2 bases from J, with 22 bases between. The V gene's germline CDR1 is SGHNT and CDR2 YENEEA. This CDR3 is CASSPTNSEVDPYEQYF. The CDR3 DNA is TGTGCCAGCAGCCCGACTAATAGCGAAGTCGACCCCTACGAGCAGTACTTC. Full variable domain (missing parts from reference TRBV11-3 and TRBJ2-7): EAGVVQSPRYKIIEKKQPVAFWCNPISGHNTLYWYLQNLGQGPELLIRYENEEAVDDSQLPKDRFSAERLKGVDSTLKIQPAELGDSAVYLCASSPTNSEVDPYEQYFGPGTRLTVT.

This clone is medium-sized within its sample. The rearrangement joins TRBV11-3 to TRBJ1-6; 7 bases align to TRBD1. Germline CDR1 is SGHNT and CDR2 is YENEEA. The CDR3 is made up of 17 amino acids. V lost 6 bases, J lost 9 bases, and 17 bases stayed unmatched. As DNA, the CDR3 is TGTGCCAGCAGTACACACGACAGACAGGGCGGCGGTTCACCCCTCCACTTT. This gives the protein CASSTHDRQGGGSPLHF.

The sample holds a few counts of this clone. The chain uses TRBV10-3 and TRBJ1-2; D is ambiguous. Germline V gene lookup returns CDR1 ENHRY and CDR2 SYGVKD. This CDR3 region has 15 residues. V dropped 0 bases and J dropped 8 bases, with 16 bases sitting between them. The CDR3 here is CAISESTRGAEGYTF. The CDR3 DNA sequence: TGTGCCATCAGTGAGTCGACTCGGGGAGCCGAGGGCTACACCTTC.

J is TRBJ1-5 and V is TRBV18; no reliable D call. The V gene lost 5 bases and the J gene lost 3 bases, with 8 bases spanning the gap. From germline, CDR1 is KGHSH and CDR2 LQKENI. This CDR3 is 13 amino acids long. Here the CDR3 DNA reads TGTGCCAGCTCAGAAGGGCTCAATCAGCCCCAGCATTTT. Translation gives CASSEGLNQPQHF. The full variable domain, rest sourced from reference TRBV18 and TRBJ1-5, is NAGVMQNPRHLVRRRGQEARLRCSPMKGHSHVYWYRQLPEEGLKFMVYLQKENIIDESGMPKERFSAEFPKEGPSILRIQQVVRGDSAAYFCASSEGLNQPQHFGDGTRLSIL.

This clone has a handful of counts. The J gene is TRBJ2-7, the V gene TRBV6-8; 8 bases match TRBD1. The CDR3 spans 15 residues. V lost 7 bases to trimming and J lost 5 bases; unmatched junction nucleotides: 13. Germline V gene sequence: CDR1 MNHGY, CDR2 SAAAGT. Here the CDR3 DNA reads TGTGCCAGCACCGACCGCCCAGGGGGCTCGGACGAGCAGTACTTC. It translates to CASTDRPGGSDEQYF.

CDR3 in amino acids: CASSLGTGNGANVLTF. CDR3 DNA sequence: TGTGCCAGCAGCTTGGGGACAGGGAATGGGGCCAACGTCCTGACTTTC. V usage is TRBV11-3 and J usage is TRBJ2-6; 9 bases line up with TRBD1. CDR3 size: 16 residues. With 3 bases clipped from V and 3 bases from J, the junction kept 3 bases outside the gene matches. Germline V gives CDR1 SGHNT, CDR2 YENEEA.

This clone was observed a few times. The chain couples TRBV5-1 to TRBJ2-5; no definite D call. V lost 0 bases, J lost 5 bases, and 11 bases lay in between. Per germline, CDR1 SGHRS and CDR2 YFSETQ. The CDR3 is 14 amino acids. The CDR3 loop is CASSLGRPWETQYF. The CDR3 nucleotides read TGCGCCAGCAGCTTGGGACGGCCTTGGGAGACCCAGTACTTC.

This clone was counted between two and nine times. The chain is built from TRBV6-8 and TRBJ2-5; 7 bases fit TRBD1. V was pared by 5 bases and J by 5 bases, with 8 bases of the junction left unmatched. The CDR3 is made up of 14 amino acids. Germline V gene data show CDR1 as MNHGY and CDR2 as SAAAGT. The CDR3 loop reads CASSDFDRAETQYF. DNA for the CDR3: TGTGCCAGCAGTGACTTCGACAGGGCCGAGACCCAGTACTTC.

CDR3 coding DNA: TGTGCCAGCAGCTTGAGAACGGGGGCGTACCAAGAGACCCAGTACTTC. This encodes CASSLRTGAYQETQYF. The gene calls are TRBV11-3 and TRBJ2-5; tentatively, D is TRBD1 or TRBD2 (6 bases each). Trimming left V 3 bases short and J 0 bases short, with 14 bases between. Germline values: CDR1 SGHNT, CDR2 YENEEA. The CDR3 is made up of 16 amino acids. Complete variable domain (other parts from reference TRBV11-3 and TRBJ2-5): EAGVVQSPRYKIIEKKQPVAFWCNPISGHNTLYWYLQNLGQGPELLIRYENEEAVDDSQLPKDRFSAERLKGVDSTLKIQPAELGDSAVYLCASSLRTGAYQETQYFGPGTRLLVL.